This is a list of T cell receptor beta chains from one sample in a study of human T cells and chemical hapten exposure. TCRdb called the RACE reads again in MiXCR, with one record for every CDR3 protein. The sample has tens of thousands of distinct CDR3 sequences; more than 30% are singletons. Here the sequenced sample was whole blood, taken in connection with sensitization to the hapten diphenylcyclopropenone (DPC). The receptor source for this set is a man aged 40-50 years with alopecia areata. Some clones in this sample may be carry-over from other donors' samples. The CDR3 runs from the conserved cysteine through the conserved F or W. The D gene is left open where the match is weak. The listing skips clone size in some rows; elsewhere it reads once, few, many or a size class.

TRBV5-1	NA	few	TRBJ2-7	CASSLERLTGRQYF	TGCGCCAGCAGCTTGGAGAGGCTCACAGGGAGGCAGTACTTC
TRBV5-1	NA	NA	TRBJ2-7	CASSTPSEDYEQYF	TGCGCCAGCAGCACCCCTTCCGAGGACTACGAGCAGTACTTC
TRBV20-1	TRBD2	NA	TRBJ2-7	CSARPHFLAGGGSYEQYF	TGCAGTGCTAGACCCCATTTCCTAGCGGGAGGGGGTTCCTACGAGCAGTACTTC
TRBV24-1	NA	NA	TRBJ2-1	CATSDLASTKFF	TGTGCCACCAGTGATTTGGCTAGCACGAAGTTCTTC
TRBV6-2/TRBV6-3	NA	NA	TRBJ1-2	CASRRGDYGYTF	TGTGCCAGCAGAAGGGGTGACTATGGCTACACCTTC
TRBV20-1	TRBD2	NA	TRBJ2-1	CSATAGGGEQFF	TGCAGTGCTACCGCGGGAGGGGGTGAGCAGTTCTTC
TRBV7-2	TRBD2	NA	TRBJ2-3	CASSLGFGGGQDTQYF	TGTGCCAGCAGTCTAGGGTTCGGGGGGGGGCAAGATACGCAGTATTTT
TRBV2	TRBD2	NA	TRBJ2-7	CASTSQSRGSSSGEQYF	TGTGCCAGCACGTCGCAAAGTCGCGGGAGTTCGTCGGGGGAGCAGTACTTC
TRBV29-1	NA	NA	TRBJ2-3	CSVEGGDTDTQYF	TGCAGCGTTGAGGGCGGCGACACAGATACGCAGTATTTT
TRBV20-1	TRBD2	few	TRBJ2-7	CSARTSGGTDEQYF	TGCAGTGCTAGGACTAGCGGGGGGACTGACGAGCAGTACTTC
TRBV7-9	TRBD1	few	TRBJ2-7	CASSWGQGGVYEQYF	TGTGCCAGCAGCTGGGGACAGGGAGGGGTGTACGAGCAGTACTTC
TRBV10-3	TRBD2	NA	TRBJ2-1	CAIRGTSGTYEQFF	TGTGCCATCCGTGGGACTAGCGGGACCTATGAGCAGTTCTTC
TRBV7-9	TRBD2	few	TRBJ2-5	CASSLAGGGLGETQYF	TGTGCCAGCAGCTTAGCCGGCGGGGGGCTTGGAGAGACCCAGTACTTC
TRBV6-2/TRBV6-3	NA	NA	TRBJ1-6	CASSSGRYNSPLHF	TGTGCCAGCAGTTCCGGACGGTATAATTCACCCCTCCACTTT
TRBV20-1	TRBD1	NA	TRBJ1-1	CSARDSGGARLNTEAFF	TGCAGTGCTAGAGATTCAGGGGGCGCGAGGTTGAACACTGAAGCTTTCTTT
TRBV7-2	TRBD1	few	TRBJ1-1	CASSLGQGTVEAFF	TGTGCCAGCAGCTTAGGACAGGGGACGGTTGAAGCTTTCTTT
TRBV20-1	NA	few	TRBJ2-5	CSATDKKTQYF	TGCAGTGCTACAGACAAAAAGACCCAGTACTTC